These 27 T cell receptor beta chains were sequenced from one sample in a study of T cells in tuberculosis. Sequencing used immunoSEQ multiplex PCR; TCRdb keeps in-frame clones, though not all of them. Of about 25,000 clones listed, more than 80% are singletons. The sequencing sample was made of PBMCs. The receptors derive from a donor between 10 and 29 years old with latent tuberculosis or without tuberculosis infection. Some clones in this sample may be carry-over from other donors' samples.

This clone was seen once. DNA for the CDR3: TGTGCCAGCAGTGGACATCCGAACACTGAAGCTTTCTTT. This codes for CASSGHPNTEAFF. The gene calls are TRBV2 and TRBJ1-1; no clear D gene. Germline CDR1 SNHLY, CDR2 FYNNEI. The CDR3 totals 13 residues. V shed 4 bases and J shed 1 base, with 7 bases lying between them.

The chain carries TRBV4-1 and TRBJ2-3; no clear D gene. The CDR3 loop spans 14 amino acids. Trimming pared 0 bases from V and 3 bases from J, leaving 7 bases between. CDR1 MGHRA and CDR2 YSYEKL come from the germline V gene. In nucleotides, the CDR3 is TGCGCCAGCAGCCAAGATACCGGGACAGATACGCAGTATTTT. Amino acid sequence: CASSQDTGTDTQYF.

The chain uses TRBV27 and TRBJ1-1; perhaps TRBD1 as D (6 bases). Trimming took 1 base from V and 3 from J, leaving 9 bases between them. The CDR3 has 14 residues. Germline V gene lookup returns CDR1 MNHEY and CDR2 SMNVEV (reference sequence). The CDR3 region is CASSLYSGDTEAFF. In DNA form, the CDR3 reads TGTGCCAGCAGTTTATATTCAGGGGACACTGAAGCTTTCTTT.

In its sample, this clone was seen once. CDR3 DNA: TGTGCCAGCAGCTTAGAGTCGGGGGTCAATCAGCCCCAGCATTTT. It is translated as CASSLESGVNQPQHF. V is TRBV11-2 and J is TRBJ1-5, with D tentatively TRBD1 (5 bases). In germline, CDR1 is SGHAT, CDR2 FQNNGV. The CDR3 spans 15 residues. V lost 0 bases to trimming and J lost 3 bases, with 9 bases between them.

The rearrangement uses TRBV19 and TRBJ2-7; TRBD1 matches 9 bases. The germline V gene has CDR1 LNHDA and CDR2 SQIVND (reference sequence). The CDR3 totals 15 residues. J was trimmed by 3 bases and V by 5 bases; bases with no gene match: 8. The CDR3 loop reads CASSSPGQGLYEQYF. The CDR3 region has the DNA TGTGCCAGTAGTTCGCCGGGACAGGGACTCTACGAGCAGTACTTC. The complete variable domain, with remaining parts taken from reference TRBV19 and TRBJ2-7, reads DGGITQSPKYLFRKEGQNVTLSCEQNLNHDAMYWYRQDPGQGLRLIYYSQIVNDFQKGDIAEGYSVSREKKESFPLTVTSAQKNPTAFYLCASSSPGQGLYEQYFGPGTRLTVT.

The rearrangement uses TRBV7-2 and TRBJ1-4; D call uncertain. CDR1 is SGHTA, CDR2 FQGNSA, per germline. The CDR3 is 14 residues long. V lost 5 bases and J 8 bases, leaving 15 bases between the germline ends. Here the CDR3 DNA reads TGTGCCAGCAGCGAATCGTGGACTCGAGAAAAACTGTTTTTT. Translating gives CASSESWTREKLFF. Variable domain in full (rest from reference TRBV7-2 and TRBJ1-4): GAGVSQSPSNKVTEKGKDVELRCDPISGHTALYWYRQSLGQGLEFLIYFQGNSAPDKSGLPSDRFSAERTGGSVSTLTIQRTQQEDSAVYLCASSESWTREKLFFGSGTQLSVL.

The rearrangement links TRBV5-1 to TRBJ2-4, with TRBD2 identical over 10 bases. Per germline, CDR1 SGHRS and CDR2 YFSETQ. Trimming cost V 3 bases and J 0 bases; bases outside gene matches: 3. The CDR3 has 16 amino acids. CDR3 in DNA: TGCGCCAGCAGCTCGGGACTAGCGTTAGCCAAAAACATTCAGTACTTC. Amino acid sequence: CASSSGLALAKNIQYF.

The chain couples TRBV30 to TRBJ1-3; 7 bases fit TRBD1. This CDR3 contains 16 residues. V was clipped by 0 bases and J by 4 bases; unmatched bases: 9. Germline CDR1 GTSNPN, CDR2 SVGIG (reference sequence). CDR3 residues: CAWSVRTGVSGNTIYF. The DNA for the CDR3 is TGTGCCTGGAGTGTGCGAACAGGGGTCTCCGGAAACACCATATATTTT.

This clone came up once. The rearrangement joins TRBV28 to TRBJ1-1; no reliable D call. CDR1 and CDR2 (germline): MDHEN, SYDVKM. Trimming shortened V by 5 bases and J by 2 bases, and 9 bases separated the two germline ends. This CDR3 has 13 residues. CDR3 nucleotides: TGTGCCAGCAGTCTGACTTATAACACTGAAGCTTTCTTT. This gives the protein CASSLTYNTEAFF.

In its sample, this clone is large (0.1 to 1%). The rearrangement links TRBV19 to TRBJ1-1; 7 bases map to TRBD1. Germline CDR1 reads LNHDA; CDR2 reads SQIVND (reference sequence). CDR3 length: 14 amino acids. With 3 bases clipped from V and 5 bases from J, the junction kept 6 bases outside the gene matches. The CDR3 DNA reads as TGTGCCAGTAGTATGGGACAGCTGTGGACTGAAGCTTTCTTT. Amino acid sequence: CASSMGQLWTEAFF.

This chain links TRBV18 with TRBJ1-6; maybe TRBD1 (5 bases). Germline assignment: CDR1 KGHSH and CDR2 LQKENI. CDR3 length: 14 residues. Trimming took 2 bases from V and 10 from J, leaving 12 bases between them. The CDR3 sequence is CASSPEQGGSPLHF. The CDR3 DNA reads as TGTGCCAGCTCACCAGAGCAGGGTGGATCACCCCTCCACTTT. Filled out from reference TRBV18 and TRBJ1-6, the complete variable domain reads NAGVMQNPRHLVRRRGQEARLRCSPMKGHSHVYWYRQLPEEGLKFMVYLQKENIIDESGMPKERFSAEFPKEGPSILRIQQVVRGDSAAYFCASSPEQGGSPLHFGNGTRLTVT.

V is TRBV6-6 and J is TRBJ1-2; the match to TRBD1 covers 7 bases. Trimming cost V 2 bases and J 1 base; bases outside gene matches: 7. Germline loops: CDR1 MNHNY, CDR2 SVGAGI (reference sequence). The CDR3 totals 16 residues. The CDR3 DNA sequence: TGTGCCAGCAGTTACGACGGACAGGAGATTAACTATGGCTACACCTTC. As protein: CASSYDGQEINYGYTF.

This chain links TRBV6-1 with TRBJ2-7, with 7 bases matching TRBD1. V lost 5 bases to trimming and J lost 6 bases; unmatched junction nucleotides: 13. The CDR3 loop spans 15 amino acids. In germline, CDR1 is MNHNS, CDR2 SASEGT. The CDR3 region has the DNA TGTGCCAGCAGTTCCCGGGAAGGGGGCAAATCCGAGCAGTACTTC. Residues: CASSSREGGKSEQYF.

The CDR3 nucleotides are TGCAGCGTCGGCGAGCCTAGGAGCGCCCAGCATTTT. It encodes CSVGEPRSAQHF. This sequence joins TRBV29-1 and TRBJ1-5; D is unclear. The V gene's germline CDR1 is SQVTM and CDR2 ANQGSEA. The germline V and J ends were trimmed by 6 bases and 11 bases, with 17 bases remaining between them. The CDR3 loop spans 12 amino acids.

V gene TRBV29-1 combines with J gene TRBJ2-3; D is ambiguous. The germline V gene encodes CDR1 SQVTM and CDR2 ANQGSEA. The CDR3 is 11 amino acids. V lost 4 bases and J lost 2, with 4 bases in between. CDR3 residues: CSVATTDTQYF. For the CDR3, the DNA is TGCAGCGTTGCTACCACAGATACGCAGTATTTT.

The rearrangement uses TRBV29-1 and TRBJ2-2; weak D call: TRBD2 (6 bases). The CDR3 totals 15 residues. Germline-derived CDR1 and CDR2 are SQVTM and ANQGSEA. The V gene lost 3 bases and the J gene lost 4 bases, with 15 bases spanning the gap. This CDR3 reads CSVEGLASSTGELFF. As DNA, the CDR3 is TGCAGCGTTGAGGGTCTAGCGTCTAGCACCGGGGAGCTGTTTTTT.

This clone was recorded only once. The V and J genes are TRBV9 and TRBJ2-7; TRBD2 matches at 10 bases. Germline V gives CDR1 SGDLS, CDR2 YYNGEE. The CDR3 runs to 17 residues. The junction had 6 bases not matched to a gene; V was cut back by 0 bases and J by 0 bases. The CDR3 DNA sequence: TGTGCCAGCAGCGTAGGGCTAGCGGGGGTCCTCTCCTACGAGCAGTACTTC. Protein: CASSVGLAGVLSYEQYF. Full variable domain (missing parts from reference TRBV9 and TRBJ2-7): DSGVTQTPKHLITATGQRVTLRCSPRSGDLSVYWYQQSLDQGLQFLIQYYNGEERAKGNILERFSAQQFPDLHSELNLSSLELGDSALYFCASSVGLAGVLSYEQYFGPGTRLTVT.

CDR3 protein: CASSSNFRGSYTEAFF. In DNA, the CDR3 is TGTGCCAGCAGCTCCAATTTCAGGGGATCTTACACTGAAGCTTTCTTT. The rearrangement joins TRBV7-9 to TRBJ1-1, with D perhaps matching TRBD1 (6 bases). V was pared by 4 bases and J by 3 bases, with 18 bases between. Germline V gene lookup returns CDR1 SEHNR and CDR2 FQNEAQ (reference sequence). CDR3 length: 16 residues.

The chain combines TRBV13 with TRBJ2-1; 8 positions agree with TRBD2. The V gene end was trimmed by 3 bases and the J gene end by 0 bases; junction bases not matched to a gene: 1. The CDR3 consists of 15 residues. Germline assignment: CDR1 PRHDT and CDR2 FYEKMQ (reference sequence). CDR3 amino acids: CASSLGTSSYNEQFF. The CDR3 DNA reads as TGTGCCAGCAGCTTGGGGACTAGCTCCTACAATGAGCAGTTCTTC.

This chain links TRBV6-5 with TRBJ2-3; weak D call: TRBD2 (6 bases). Trimming shortened V by 11 bases and J by 1 base, and 10 bases separated the two germline ends. This CDR3 region has 12 residues. Germline V gene sequence: CDR1 MNHEY, CDR2 SVGAGI. CDR3: CASQRGTDTQYF. The CDR3 nucleotides are TGTGCCTCCCAGCGGGGCACAGATACGCAGTATTTT.

This chain links TRBV30 with TRBJ2-7; TRBD2 matches at 10 bases. The V and J ends lost 3 bases and 1 base, in that order; junction bases with no gene match: 9. The CDR3 runs 16 residues. In germline, CDR1 is GTSNPN, CDR2 SVGIG (reference sequence). The CDR3 here is CAWRGSSGRASYEQYF. Here the CDR3 DNA reads TGTGCCTGGAGGGGCTCAAGCGGGAGGGCGTCCTACGAGCAGTACTTC.

The chain combines TRBV5-1 with TRBJ1-2; TRBD1 aligns across 12 bases. CDR3 length: 14 residues. The germline gives CDR1 SGHRS, CDR2 YFSETQ. Germline trimming cut 3 bases from V and 8 bases from J; bases unmatched to any gene: 5. The CDR3 DNA reads as TGCGCCAGCAGCTGGGGACAGGGGGCAGGAGGCTACACCTTC. Residues: CASSWGQGAGGYTF.

The rearrangement uses TRBV27 and TRBJ2-5; possibly TRBD2 for D (5 bases). CDR1 and CDR2 (germline): MNHEY, SMNVEV (reference sequence). The CDR3 has 14 amino acids. V was clipped by 3 bases and J by 5 bases, with 13 bases between them. The chain's CDR3 is CASSFVGGLETQYF. As DNA, the CDR3 is TGTGCCAGCAGTTTCGTCGGAGGTTTGGAGACCCAGTACTTC.

This chain joins TRBV29-1 and TRBJ2-2, with 8 bases fitting TRBD1. The J segment lost 3 bases and the V segment lost 6 bases, leaving 9 bases of the junction unmatched. Germline V gene sequence: CDR1 SQVTM, CDR2 ANQGSEA. The CDR3 contains 15 residues. CDR3 nucleotides: TGCAGCGTCGAACCTACAGGGGGGCACACCGGGGAGCTGTTTTTT. Protein sequence: CSVEPTGGHTGELFF.

J is TRBJ2-7 and V is TRBV5-1; 9 positions agree with TRBD1. The germline V gene has CDR1 SGHRS and CDR2 YFSETQ. J gave up 5 bases and V 4 bases, and 10 bases lay outside the gene matches. This CDR3 has 15 amino acids. The CDR3 here is CASSLGDRATNEQYF. The DNA of the CDR3 is TGCGCCAGCAGCCTCGGGGACAGGGCGACAAACGAGCAGTACTTC.

In DNA, the CDR3 is TGTGCCAGCACCCGACCGGGGGCTAACTATGGCTACACCTTC. This sequence encodes CASTRPGANYGYTF. The rearrangement joins TRBV11-2 to TRBJ1-2; a weak D match, TRBD1 (5 bases). The V end lost 7 bases, the J end lost 0 bases, and 12 bases lay between the germline ends. The CDR3 covers 14 residues. Germline CDR1 SGHAT, CDR2 FQNNGV.

This chain joins TRBV10-1 and TRBJ2-6; 11 bases match TRBD1. Trimming at V came to 2 bases and at J to 7 bases, leaving 1 base not matched to a gene. The CDR3 spans 15 residues. CDR1 WNHNN and CDR2 SYGVQD come from the germline V gene (reference sequence). CDR3 in amino acids: CASSEGQGAANVLTF. CDR3 sequence (DNA): TGCGCCAGCAGTGAGGGACAGGGGGCCGCCAACGTCCTGACTTTC.